This T cell receptor beta chain was sequenced in a study of cytomegalovirus exposure and HLA in healthy donors (dated by TCRdb to 2015 to 2018). For the study in its entirety: An earlier analysis of around 600 of the donors reported more than 250 Gb of sequence data and around 120 million unique TCR beta sequences from approximately 180 million T cells. A later analysis re-analyzed previously published TCR beta repertoires from several hundred donors and added high-resolution HLA genotyping to study TCR occurrence patterns. Because of strong linkage in the cohort, roughly five DR-DQ haplotypes were treated as single units for association and clustering. Both class I and class II loci were covered by HLA typing, at four-digit resolution. Around 320 gigabases of sequencing data and 70 million to 85 million unique TCR sequences were included in an early release covering 550 to 800 HLA-typed donors. Every repertoire in the discovery cohort had been generated on one and the same sequencing platform. A later genetic analysis used genome-wide SNP genotypes for about 60% of the roughly 700 donors, treating that subset as a discovery cohort. Typing coverage varied by locus: roughly 629-630 donors for A, B, C, DRB1 and DQB1; approximately 500 for DQA1; 600 to 610 for DPA1; 450 to 480 for DPB1. The study profiled the T cell repertoires of approximately 700 subjects by immunosequencing and related them to cytomegalovirus serostatus. In an earlier analysis of a few hundred of the donors, high-throughput TCR beta sequencing was used to judge whether each TCR beta V gene segment behaved as functional or pseudogenic. The aim of the study was to test whether cataloging public T cell receptors could identify signatures of past pathogen exposure. In the later analysis, no new phenotypic data were used to find candidate immune exposures; instead, reliance was placed on TCR beta sequences and their occurrence across donors. On average, about 240,000 unique TCR beta nucleotide sequences were sequenced per donor among about 400 genotyped donors of the cohort, with 15% to 20% of those sequences being non-productive. To predict cytomegalovirus infection status, the study combined high-throughput TCR immunosequencing, statistical association of individual TCRs with disease status, and machine learning. Donor age, sex, ethnicity and CMV serostatus were collected together with the repertoire data. In addition to the first cohort of 666 subjects, a separate validation cohort of under 150 different subjects was used. Of the 350 to 400 genotyped donors, about 80% fell in the genetic ancestry cluster associated with self-reported Caucasian donors.

In total, roughly 710 healthy bone marrow donors made up the cohort. Cohort members were all nominally healthy when sampled, although unrecorded immune exposures were likely present. The donor tested CMV seropositive, placing the donor among the 289 seropositive members of the cohort. Every donor gave a peripheral blood sample, and the peripheral blood mononuclear cells from that sample were used for TCR beta sequencing. Genomic DNA extraction from the blood cell samples was performed with the Qiagen DNeasy Blood Extraction Kit. To prepare the library, the immunoSEQ multiplex PCR assay was applied. For the multiplex PCR, a mixture combining 60 forward primers for TCR Vbeta segments and 13 reverse primers for TCR Jbeta segments was used. A multiplex PCR assay on genomic DNA amplified the CDR3 region of rearranged TCR beta genes. The amplified TCR beta libraries were sequenced on the Illumina HiSeq System as 87-base-pair reads. The study's processing was this. In a later analysis, tens of millions of unique TCR beta chains were counted across the approximately 640 repertoires, and some 10 million of these chains were shared by at least two donors. To remove PCR and sequencing errors, raw reads were error-corrected and collapsed into unique sequences using a nearest-neighbor algorithm that merged closely related sequences. CDR3 sequences were aligned to IMGT reference sequences to assign V, D and J gene segments. Each retained sequence needed at least a six-nucleotide match to both a V gene segment and a J gene segment. Rearrangements were classified as productive when the CDR3 lacked stop codons and remained in frame with V and J, and all other rearrangements were classified as non-productive. CDR3 was defined by IMGT convention, running from the second conserved V-encoded cysteine to the conserved J-encoded phenylalanine. The earlier analysis of some 550 of the donors excluded any sequence lacking an unambiguous match to a single V gene segment. In an earlier analysis of several hundred of the donors, V segments were called functional above 56.7% productive rearrangements and were called segregating when the between-donor standard deviation exceeded 5%. A statistical classification framework was built for diagnosing cytomegalovirus status from the catalog of TCR beta chain sequences. In a later analysis, V and J genes were assigned by comparing TCR nucleotide sequences against IMGT/GENE-DB human TR gene sequences. The TCRdist pipeline was used in a later analysis to assign CDR3 sequences and most-parsimonious VDJ recombination scenarios. In a later analysis, each TCR beta chain was defined by its CDR3 amino acid sequence together with its V-gene family, and reads without a unique V-gene family were excluded. To address suspected cross-contamination and a sequencing artifact, a later analysis removed 592 highly shared, low-generation-probability nucleotide sequences. In a later analysis, a clonal expansion index was calculated for each public chain from normalized within-repertoire ranks of inferred template counts. In a later analysis, generation probabilities were computed with a VDJ recombination model fitted to out-of-frame rearrangements, and the resulting probabilities were checked against IGoR. A later analysis scored TCR-TCR, TCR-HLA and TCR-CMV co-occurrence with hypergeometric tests, applying a repertoire-size bias correction to TCR pairs. In a later analysis, false discovery rates were estimated by permuting HLA or CMV assignments 20 times. In a later analysis, co-occurring TCRs were grouped using DBSCAN, and TCRdist sequence similarity was added for clustering within HLA-allele-positive subsets. For co-occurrence clustering, repertoires with fewer than 30,000 or more than 120,000 public chains were excluded, along with a handful of repertoires with anomalous nucleotide sharing. TCRdb's version of the immuneACCESS table is confined to in-frame rearrangements and falls short of the full clone set. An unresolved V gene accounts for under half of the shortfall where checked; the remainder is of unknown origin. V, J and clone size were drawn from that table, and D and trimming were deduced from the DNA. The table for this sample records 200,000 to 250,000 clones. Clones ranked in the top ten supply around 0.95% of the sample.

V is clipped by 0 bases and J by 7 bases, and the sequence between their germline boundaries is 12 bases long. CDR1 and CDR2 were assigned from the germline V gene (reference sequence) as MNHEY and SMNVEV. The CDR3 measures 14 amino acids from cysteine to phenylalanine. CDR3 DNA only is kept here, 42 bases in frame from base 1. Comments on this clone: Its recognized antigen is unknown.

The investigation overall reported the following: According to a later analysis, most CMV-associated TCR beta chains appeared to be HLA-restricted, and the HLA associations seemed to be driven largely by CMV exposure. The study listed 150 to 200 TCR beta chains as associated with cytomegalovirus. The sequencing pipeline was judged likely to have produced a cluster of highly shared sequence variants as a technical artifact. HLA typing was unavailable for some donors at each locus, so association tests used only the typed subset. Because counts were too low, roughly 16 rarely observed V segments, including chromosome 9 orphons, were left out of the earlier analysis of approximately 500 of the donors. The classifier was reported to diagnose cytomegalovirus status with high specificity and sensitivity in both the original cohort and the validation cohort. Specific HLA alleles were associated with 16,951 TCR beta sequences at a false discovery rate of 0.05 in a later analysis. An earlier analysis of approximately 530 of the donors showed that most TCR beta V segments appeared in productive rearrangements either about 90% or about 30% of the time, which broadly matched IMGT annotations. A further reported finding was that TCR beta sequences accurately predicted the HLA-A and HLA-B alleles for most subjects in the first cohort. Three of the identified cytomegalovirus-associated TCR beta chains were confirmed in vitro to be specific for cytomegalovirus antigens. A later genetic analysis associated a missense DCLRE1C variant with V-gene and J-gene trimming of TCR beta chains, and an independent cohort replicated the association. Several of the top co-occurrence clusters appeared to be linked to parvovirus B19, influenza, CMV and Epstein-Barr virus, according to a later analysis. In this cohort, only TCR beta chains were sequenced, and detectable features were limited by the absence of alpha or paired-chain data. According to a later genetic analysis, donors in an Asian-associated ancestry cluster had fewer N-insertions in productive TCRs than the approximately 700-donor mean. A later analysis found that HLA-associated TCR beta chains were more clonally expanded and had lower generation probabilities than equally common non-associated chains. Most TCR sequences were seen in very few donors, while some public TCRs were found in many individuals. When HLA alleles, especially DR and DQ, strongly co-occurred, TCR associations were difficult to assign to individual alleles. A later analysis found that TCR association rates varied across HLA loci, with DRB1 alleles showing the most associated TCRs and HLA-C alleles the fewest. The 87-base-pair reads could not distinguish some IMGT-functional V segments, including TRBV6-2 and TRBV6-3, so those segments were excluded. Linkage disequilibrium might explain the correlated functional status among segregating V segments, but an unknown experimental factor could not be excluded. The presence/absence analyses assumed that sequencing depth was roughly uniform across donors, and that assumption may not be true. Immune exposure information for the cohort was limited to CMV serostatus. The authors suggested that the approach could potentially be extended to other disease states and immunological phenotypes.

Sequenced: PBMCs. The chain employs TRBV27 and TRBJ1-1; the D region possibly corresponds to TRBD1 (6 bases align). The sequence derives from a woman under 40 in good health and CMV-seropositive. The CDR3 region has the sequence CASSLSRGTGEAFF. Here is the DNA: TGTGCCAGCAGTTTATCGAGGGGGACGGGTGAAGCTTTCTTT.